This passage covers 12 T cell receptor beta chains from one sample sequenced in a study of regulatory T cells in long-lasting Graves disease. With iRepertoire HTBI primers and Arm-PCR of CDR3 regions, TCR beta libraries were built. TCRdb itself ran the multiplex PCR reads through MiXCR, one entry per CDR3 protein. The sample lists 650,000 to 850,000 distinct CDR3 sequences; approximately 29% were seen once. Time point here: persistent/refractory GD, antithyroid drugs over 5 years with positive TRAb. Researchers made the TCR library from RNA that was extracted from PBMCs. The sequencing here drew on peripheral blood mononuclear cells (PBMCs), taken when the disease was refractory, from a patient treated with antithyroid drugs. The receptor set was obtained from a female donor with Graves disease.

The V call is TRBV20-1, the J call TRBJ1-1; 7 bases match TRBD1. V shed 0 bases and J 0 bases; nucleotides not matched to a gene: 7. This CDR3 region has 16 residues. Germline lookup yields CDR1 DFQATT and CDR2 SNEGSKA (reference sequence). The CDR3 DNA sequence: TGCAGTGCTAGAGAGGCCCAGGGGGGGATGAACACTGAAGCTTTCTTT. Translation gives CSAREAQGGMNTEAFF.

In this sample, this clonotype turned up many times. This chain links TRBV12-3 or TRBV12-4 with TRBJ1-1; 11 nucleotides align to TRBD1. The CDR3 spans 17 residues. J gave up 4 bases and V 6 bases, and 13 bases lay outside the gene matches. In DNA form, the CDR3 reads TGTGCCAGCAGCCTCAAAGGTCCGGGGACAGGGGGCACTGAAGCTTTCTTT. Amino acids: CASSLKGPGTGGTEAFF.

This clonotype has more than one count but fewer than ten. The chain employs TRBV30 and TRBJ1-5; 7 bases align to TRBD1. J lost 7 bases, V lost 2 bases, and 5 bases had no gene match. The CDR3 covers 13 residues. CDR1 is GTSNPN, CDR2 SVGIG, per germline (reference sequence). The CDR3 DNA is TGTGCCTGGAGTCACAGGGGTACACAGCCCCAGCATTTT. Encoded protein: CAWSHRGTQPQHF.

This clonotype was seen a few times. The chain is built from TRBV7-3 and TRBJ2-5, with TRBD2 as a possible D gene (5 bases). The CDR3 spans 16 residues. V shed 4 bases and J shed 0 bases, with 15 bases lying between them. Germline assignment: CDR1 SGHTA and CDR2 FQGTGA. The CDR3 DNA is TGTGCCAGCAGCTCAACTGGACGGAGGAACCAAGAGACCCAGTACTTC. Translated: CASSSTGRRNQETQYF.

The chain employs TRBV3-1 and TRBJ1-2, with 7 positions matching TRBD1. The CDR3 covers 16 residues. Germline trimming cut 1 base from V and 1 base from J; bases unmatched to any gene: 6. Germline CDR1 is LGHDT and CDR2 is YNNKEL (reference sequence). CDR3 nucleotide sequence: TGTGCCAGCAGCCAAGGGGGAGGGACAGTTAACTATGGCTACACCTTC. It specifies CASSQGGGTVNYGYTF.

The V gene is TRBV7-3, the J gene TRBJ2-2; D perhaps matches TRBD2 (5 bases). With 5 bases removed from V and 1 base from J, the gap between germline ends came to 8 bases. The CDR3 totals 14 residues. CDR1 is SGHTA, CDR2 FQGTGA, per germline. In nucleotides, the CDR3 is TGTGCCAGCAGCCCGGCGGGGAACACCGGGGAGCTGTTTTTT. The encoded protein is CASSPAGNTGELFF.

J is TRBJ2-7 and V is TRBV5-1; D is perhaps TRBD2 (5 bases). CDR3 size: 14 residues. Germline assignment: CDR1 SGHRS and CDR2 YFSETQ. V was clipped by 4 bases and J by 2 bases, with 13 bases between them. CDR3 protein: CASSPRGFPYEQYF. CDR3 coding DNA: TGCGCCAGCAGCCCTCGGGGTTTTCCCTACGAGCAGTACTTC.

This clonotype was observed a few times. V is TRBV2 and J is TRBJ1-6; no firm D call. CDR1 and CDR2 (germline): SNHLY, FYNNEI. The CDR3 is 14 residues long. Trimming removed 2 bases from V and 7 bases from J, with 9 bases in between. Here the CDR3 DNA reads TGTGCCAGCAGTGAAATGGGTGGGAATTCACCCCTCCACTTT. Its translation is CASSEMGGNSPLHF.

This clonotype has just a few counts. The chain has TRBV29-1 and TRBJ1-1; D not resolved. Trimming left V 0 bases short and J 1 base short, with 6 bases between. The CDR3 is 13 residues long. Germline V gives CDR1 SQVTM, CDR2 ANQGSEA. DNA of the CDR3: TGCAGCGTTGAAGATAACCAGAACACTGAAGCTTTCTTT. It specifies CSVEDNQNTEAFF.

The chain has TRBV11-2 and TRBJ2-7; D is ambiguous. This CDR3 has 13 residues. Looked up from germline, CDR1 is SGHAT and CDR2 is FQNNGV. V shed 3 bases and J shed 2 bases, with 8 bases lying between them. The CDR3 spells CASSFHSPYEQYF. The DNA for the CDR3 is TGTGCCAGCAGCTTCCACAGTCCCTACGAGCAGTACTTC. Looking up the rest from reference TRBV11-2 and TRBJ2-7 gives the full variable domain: EAGVAQSPRYKIIEKRQSVAFWCNPISGHATLYWYQQILGQGPKLLIQFQNNGVVDDSQLPKDRFSAERLKGVDSTLKIQPAKLEDSAVYLCASSFHSPYEQYFGPGTRLTVT.

CDR3 in DNA: TGCAGCGTTGGGGGTGGACAGTCCTCCTACGAGCAGTACTTC. The encoded protein is CSVGGGQSSYEQYF. The chain joins TRBV29-1 to TRBJ2-7, with a weak D call TRBD1 (6 bases). V lost 4 bases, J lost 0 bases, and 13 bases lay in between. From germline, CDR1 is SQVTM and CDR2 ANQGSEA. CDR3 length: 14 amino acids.

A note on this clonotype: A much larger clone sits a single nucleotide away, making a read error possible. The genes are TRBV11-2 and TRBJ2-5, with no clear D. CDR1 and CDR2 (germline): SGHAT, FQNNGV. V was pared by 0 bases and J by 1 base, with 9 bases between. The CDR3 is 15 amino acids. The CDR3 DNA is TGTGCCAGCAGCTTAGATTCCGGAGCCCAAGAGACCCAGTACTTC. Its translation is CASSLDSGAQETQYF.